One sample yielded the 9 T cell receptor beta chains listed below, sequenced in a study of CD8 T cells in Susac syndrome (dated by TCRdb to between 2018 and 2021). Library method: the immunoSEQ multiplex PCR assay. RNA was extracted using the RNeasy kit, and roughly 0.5 to 1 microgram was reverse transcribed with random hexamers. TCRdb's own reprocessing of the public reads used fastp at Q25 and MiXCR and kept productive beta chains. Here each entry gathers all rows of one CDR3 protein and keeps the most common genes and DNA. Recorded for this sample are more than 65,000 distinct CDR3 sequences; over 85% of them occurred a single time. About 0.6% of the sample comes from the top ten. Sequenced: CD8+ T cells from PBMCs. The receptors were gathered from a human donor with multiple sclerosis.

J is TRBJ1-4 and V is TRBV7-9; TRBD1 aligns across 7 bases. Germline V lookup: CDR1 SEHNR, CDR2 FQNEAQ (reference sequence). This CDR3 has 14 residues. V was pared by 2 bases and J by 7 bases, with 4 bases of the junction left unmatched. The CDR3 DNA reads as TGTGCCAGCAGCTTACAGGGGGTCGGTGAAAAACTGTTTTTT. Encoded protein: CASSLQGVGEKLFF.

The CDR3 loop reads CASSLLGGSNTGELFF. CDR3 nucleotide sequence: TGTGCCAGCAGTTTGCTGGGGGGATCGAACACCGGGGAGCTGTTTTTT. The chain joins TRBV6-2 or TRBV6-3 to TRBJ2-2; weak D call: TRBD2 (6 bases). Germline V CDR1 and CDR2: MNHEY, SVGEGT. V was cut by 4 bases and J by 0 bases, with 12 bases left in between. This CDR3 spans 16 amino acids.

This chain uses TRBV20-1 with TRBJ2-1, with 8 bases identical to TRBD2. Germline V gene sequence: CDR1 DFQATT, CDR2 SNEGSKA (reference sequence). This CDR3 is built from 14 residues. Germline trimming cut 6 bases from V and 8 bases from J; bases unmatched to any gene: 12. The CDR3 reads CSAGSSREADEQFF. The CDR3 DNA reads TGCAGTGCCGGATCATCGCGGGAGGCGGATGAGCAGTTCTTC.

The chain links TRBV5-1 to TRBJ2-5; TRBD2 aligns across 13 bases. The germline V gene has CDR1 SGHRS and CDR2 YFSETQ. This CDR3 is built from 17 residues. The ends lost 2 bases at V and 2 bases at J; junction bases unmatched: 6. Here the CDR3 reads CASSFGLAGVEQETQYF. CDR3 nucleotides: TGCGCCAGCAGCTTCGGACTAGCGGGAGTCGAGCAAGAGACCCAGTACTTC. The whole variable domain, filled in from reference TRBV5-1 and TRBJ2-5, reads KAGVTQTPRYLIKTRGQQVTLSCSPISGHRSVSWYQQTPGQGLQFLFEYFSETQRNKGNFPGRFSGRQFSNSRSEMNVSTLELGDSALYLCASSFGLAGVEQETQYFGPGTRLLVL.

The chain links TRBV27 to TRBJ2-6; D remains ambiguous. The V gene lost 5 bases and the J gene lost 0 bases, with 5 bases spanning the gap. Germline assignment: CDR1 MNHEY and CDR2 SMNVEV (reference sequence). The CDR3 totals 14 residues. The CDR3 protein is CASSILSGANVLTF. DNA of the CDR3: TGTGCCAGCAGTATCCTCTCTGGGGCCAACGTCCTGACTTTC.

The chain carries TRBV9 and TRBJ2-7; 8 nucleotides line up with TRBD2. The CDR3 is 14 amino acids. CDR1 SGDLS and CDR2 YYNGEE come from the germline V gene. The J segment lost 2 bases and the V segment lost 0 bases, leaving 1 base of the junction unmatched. CDR3 sequence reads: CASSVGGGPYEQYF. The CDR3 DNA reads as TGTGCCAGCAGCGTAGGCGGGGGGCCCTACGAGCAGTACTTC. The full variable domain, its missing parts supplied by reference TRBV9 and TRBJ2-7, is DSGVTQTPKHLITATGQRVTLRCSPRSGDLSVYWYQQSLDQGLQFLIQYYNGEERAKGNILERFSAQQFPDLHSELNLSSLELGDSALYFCASSVGGGPYEQYFGPGTRLTVT.

The V gene is TRBV25-1, the J gene TRBJ2-7; D is ambiguous. Germline values: CDR1 MGHDK, CDR2 SYGVNS. The CDR3 is 11 amino acids. Trimming removed 8 bases at V and 3 bases at J, with 8 bases between. The CDR3 DNA reads as TGTGCCAGCGGGTCATACTACGAGCAGTACTTC. Translation: CASGSYYEQYF.

The V call is TRBV3-1, the J call TRBJ2-3; D unresolved. This CDR3 spans 15 amino acids. Trimming shortened V by 3 bases and J by 1 base, and 11 bases separated the two germline ends. Germline-derived CDR1 and CDR2 are LGHDT and YNNKEL (reference sequence). In DNA, the CDR3 is TGTGCCAGCAGCCACCCTTCGGTGGGCACAGATACGCAGTATTTT. This gives the protein CASSHPSVGTDTQYF.

J is TRBJ1-5 and V is TRBV28; D not certain. The CDR3 extends over 16 amino acids. In germline, CDR1 is MDHEN, CDR2 SYDVKM. Trimming shortened V by 5 bases and J by 0 bases, and 14 bases separated the two germline ends. CDR3 coding DNA: TGTGCCAGCAGTCCCCTGACGGATGATAGCAATCAGCCCCAGCATTTT. It encodes CASSPLTDDSNQPQHF.